The next 21 T cell receptor beta chains were all read from a single sample in a study of T cells in Graves' hyperthyroidism and ophthalmopathy. Using RNA transcripts as the source, TCR beta CDR3 regions were amplified. In the first-round RT-PCR of the TCR CDR3, the HTBI primer set was used. TCRdb called the multiplex PCR reads again in MiXCR, with one record for every CDR3 protein. The sample carries about 570,000 distinct CDR3 sequences, roughly 50% recorded once. The source material was peripheral blood or thyroid tissue (not recorded which). Receptors were obtained from an adult woman with Graves' disease, either hyperthyroidism or ophthalmopathy (not recorded which).

The chain is built from TRBV24-1 and TRBJ1-1, with a weak D call TRBD1 (5 bases). Looked up from germline, CDR1 is KGHDR and CDR2 is SFDVKD. Trimming shortened V by 10 bases and J by 11 bases, and 19 bases separated the two germline ends. There are 12 residues in the CDR3. CDR3 coding DNA: TGTGCCACTGAAGGGTCGCAGGGCAAGGCTTTCTTT. As protein: CATEGSQGKAFF.

This clonotype was seen at least ten times. The rearrangement links TRBV29-1 to TRBJ2-2, with D possibly matching TRBD2 (6 bases). V lost 6 bases and J lost 3, with 20 bases in between. Germline CDR1 is SQVTM and CDR2 is ANQGSEA. CDR3 length: 16 residues. The CDR3 here is CSVVPSARGDTGELFF. The CDR3 region has the DNA TGCAGCGTGGTCCCTAGCGCGAGGGGAGACACCGGGGAGCTGTTTTTT.

Comment on this clonotype: The CDR3 carries no conserved terminal phenylalanine or tryptophan, so it likely arises from a read error. The V call is TRBV9, the J call TRBJ1-2; tentative D call: TRBD1 (6 bases). V was trimmed by 4 bases and J by 8 bases, leaving 18 bases between them. The CDR3 sequence is 14 residues long. Germline CDR1 is SGDLS and CDR2 is YYNGEE. The CDR3, as DNA: TGTGCCAGCAGCCAAGAATGGGGGGCGGGCGGCTACACCCTC. It encodes CASSQEWGAGGYTL.

The table lists this clonotype with a count of one. This rearrangement joins TRBV24-1 to TRBJ2-3; D is undetermined. Trimming removed 3 bases from V and 3 bases from J, with 9 bases in between. Germline V gene lookup returns CDR1 KGHDR and CDR2 SFDVKD. The CDR3 covers 14 residues. The CDR3 spells CATSDRRLTDTQYF. CDR3 in DNA: TGTGCCACCAGTGATAGACGTCTAACAGATACGCAGTATTTT.

V is TRBV5-1 and J is TRBJ2-6; no definite D call. V lost 1 base to trimming and J lost 4 bases, with 15 bases between them. Per the germline V gene, CDR1 is SGHRS and CDR2 is YFSETQ. The CDR3 consists of 17 residues. The DNA of the CDR3 is TGCGCCAGCAGCTTGACATCCGTCCAGGCGGGGGCCAACGTCCTGACTTTC. Its protein is CASSLTSVQAGANVLTF.

This chain links TRBV15 with TRBJ1-1; no firm D call. Deletions cut 3 bases from V and 2 bases from J, with 13 bases between. The CDR3 contains 15 residues. Germline CDR1 is LNHNV and CDR2 is YYDKDF (reference sequence). The CDR3 spells CATSSLGESNTEAFF. The CDR3 DNA follows: TGTGCCACCAGCAGCTTGGGCGAGAGCAACACTGAAGCTTTCTTT. Variable domain in full (rest from reference TRBV15 and TRBJ1-1): DAMVIQNPRYQVTQFGKPVTLSCSQTLNHNVMYWYQQKSSQAPKLLFHYYDKDFNNEADTPDNFQSRRPNTSFCFLDIRSPGLGDTAMYLCATSSLGESNTEAFFGQGTRLTVV.

A word on this clonotype: At one of its ends the junction is not consistent with the germline gene, which may arise from a read error. The chain uses TRBV2 and TRBJ1-4; the D gene is possibly TRBD1 (5 bases). CDR3 length equals 14 residues. The germline CDR1 and CDR2 sequences are SNHLY and FYNNEI. The CDR3 region is CASSDGTAGEKLFF. In DNA, the CDR3 is TGTGCCAGCAGTGACGGGACTGCCGGGGAAAAATTGTTTTTT.

The chain combines TRBV5-1 with TRBJ1-2; no clear D gene. This CDR3 has 12 residues. The V and J ends lost 0 bases and 6 bases respectively, with 6 bases between them. The V gene's germline CDR1 is SGHRS and CDR2 YFSETQ. The CDR3 sequence: CASSLAGHGYTF. CDR3 coding DNA: TGCGCCAGCAGCTTGGCGGGCCATGGCTACACCTTC. Full variable domain (rest looked up from reference TRBV5-1 and TRBJ1-2): KAGVTQTPRYLIKTRGQQVTLSCSPISGHRSVSWYQQTPGQGLQFLFEYFSETQRNKGNFPGRFSGRQFSNSRSEMNVSTLELGDSALYLCASSLAGHGYTFGSGTRLTVV.

This chain connects TRBV7-2 to TRBJ1-6; tentatively, D is TRBD1 (5 bases). The germline gives CDR1 SGHTA, CDR2 FQGNSA. This CDR3 spans 14 amino acids. V was pared by 5 bases and J by 8 bases, with 13 bases between. The CDR3 DNA is TGTGCCAGCAGCCCCGGGGGTAGTGATTCACCCCTCCACTTT. Protein: CASSPGGSDSPLHF.

J is TRBJ1-5 and V is TRBV7-2; D unclear. With 2 bases removed from V and 14 bases from J, the gap between germline ends came to 7 bases. The CDR3 runs 10 residues. Germline CDR1 reads SGHTA; CDR2 reads FQGNSA. The CDR3, as DNA: TGTGCCAGCAGCTTAAGCCACGAGCATTTT. Translation gives CASSLSHEHF.

This chain uses TRBV19 with TRBJ1-6, with D possibly matching TRBD1 (6 bases). Germline values: CDR1 LNHDA, CDR2 SQIVND (reference sequence). The CDR3 is 17 residues long. The CDR3 loop is CDIGGTGKSSYNSPLHF. The DNA for the CDR3 is TGTGACATCGGGGGCACAGGGAAAAGCTCCTATAATTCACCCCTCCACTTT.

This rearrangement joins TRBV9 to TRBJ1-1, with 7 bases that match TRBD1. The CDR3 has 14 residues. Germline CDR1 reads SGDLS; CDR2 reads YYNGEE. The V gene end was trimmed by 3 bases and the J gene end by 4 bases; junction bases not matched to a gene: 6. CDR3: CASSDLQGSTEAFF. The CDR3 DNA follows: TGTGCCAGCAGCGACCTACAGGGGAGCACTGAAGCTTTCTTT.

The CDR3 nucleotides are TGTGCCACCAGCAGAGATCTTGGAAATGAAGCTTTCTTT. It codes for CATSRDLGNEAFF. The chain couples TRBV15 to TRBJ1-1; D unclear. V was shortened by 0 bases and J by 7 bases, with 9 bases between the two germline ends. This CDR3 spans 13 amino acids. Germline CDR1 and CDR2: LNHNV and YYDKDF (reference sequence).

This chain connects TRBV6-5 to TRBJ2-5; a possible D gene is TRBD2 (6 bases). The length of the CDR3 is 15 residues. Between the trimmed V and J ends, which lost 0 bases and 5 bases, there was a span of 13 bases. Germline V gene data show CDR1 as MNHEY and CDR2 as SVGAGI. The CDR3 loop reads CASSYSGGAGETQYF. The DNA for the CDR3 is TGTGCCAGCAGTTACTCAGGCGGGGCAGGGGAGACCCAGTACTTC.

The V gene is TRBV2, the J gene TRBJ1-2; weak D call: TRBD1 (6 bases). Germline CDR1 reads SNHLY; CDR2 reads FYNNEI. CDR3 length: 12 amino acids. V was clipped by 2 bases and J by 6 bases, with 7 bases between them. CDR3 nucleotide sequence: TGTGCCAGCAGTGAAAGGGGGAATGGCTACACCTTC. Amino acids: CASSERGNGYTF. The complete variable domain, with remaining parts taken from reference TRBV2 and TRBJ1-2, reads EPEVTQTPSHQVTQMGQEVILRCVPISNHLYFYWYRQILGQKVEFLVSFYNNEISEKSEIFDDQFSVERPDGSNFTLKIRSTKLEDSAMYFCASSERGNGYTFGSGTRLTVV.

The chain combines TRBV9 with TRBJ2-1, with TRBD2 matching over 14 bases. Germline V gene sequence: CDR1 SGDLS, CDR2 YYNGEE. V shed 0 bases, J shed 5 bases, and the junction held 7 bases outside the gene matches. The CDR3 spans 18 residues. The DNA for the CDR3 is TGTGCCAGCAGCGTAGGTCTAGGACTAGCGGGGGGAGACAATGAGCAGTTCTTC. Its protein product is CASSVGLGLAGGDNEQFF.

This clonotype was counted many times. This chain joins TRBV7-9 and TRBJ1-1; possibly TRBD1 for D (5 bases). Germline CDR1 reads SEHNR; CDR2 reads FQNEAQ (reference sequence). Deletions cut 0 bases from V and 10 bases from J, with 15 bases between. There are 14 residues in the CDR3. CDR3 in amino acids: CASSLAKNRGPAFF. CDR3 nucleotide sequence: TGTGCCAGCAGCTTAGCGAAAAATAGGGGACCAGCTTTCTTT.

This clonotype appeared a few times. The V and J genes are TRBV7-2 and TRBJ2-5; unclear D gene. Per the germline V gene, CDR1 is SGHTA and CDR2 is FQGNSA. Trimming cost V 6 bases and J 5 bases, with 13 bases left between them. CDR3 length: 13 amino acids. The CDR3 DNA reads as TGTGCCAGCAGACTTTGGGGTAGGGAGACCCAGTACTTC. It is translated as CASRLWGRETQYF. Using reference TRBV7-2 and TRBJ2-5 for the parts outside the CDR3, the full variable domain is GAGVSQSPSNKVTEKGKDVELRCDPISGHTALYWYRQSLGQGLEFLIYFQGNSAPDKSGLPSDRFSAERTGGSVSTLTIQRTQQEDSAVYLCASRLWGRETQYFGPGTRLLVL.

J is TRBJ2-7 and V is TRBV6-6; D perhaps matches TRBD2 (5 bases). Trimming stripped 6 bases from V and 2 bases from J, with 17 bases between. Germline-derived CDR1 and CDR2 are MNHNY and SVGAGI (reference sequence). This CDR3 spans 15 amino acids. This CDR3 reads CASSPGVVAAYEQYF. CDR3 coding DNA: TGTGCCAGCAGCCCCGGGGTAGTAGCCGCCTACGAGCAGTACTTC.

This clonotype was observed once. This may be a read error, as it is one base from a much larger clone. The gene calls are TRBV12-3 or TRBV12-4 and TRBJ1-5, with 12 bases identical to TRBD1. This CDR3 contains 16 residues. The CDR3 sequence: CAGSRRDRGRNQPQHF. CDR3 DNA sequence: TGTGCCGGCAGTCGGAGGGACAGGGGGCGCAATCAGCCCCAGCATTTT.

This clonotype was recorded once. The final CDR3 position lacks the conserved phenylalanine or tryptophan, pointing to a likely read error. This chain joins TRBV24-1 and TRBJ2-5; 8 bases agree with TRBD2. The germline V gene encodes CDR1 KGHDR and CDR2 SFDVKD. This CDR3 is built from 15 residues. J was trimmed by 5 bases and V by 2 bases; bases with no gene match: 6. DNA of the CDR3: TGTGCCACCAGTGATTACACTAGCGGAACGGAGACCCAGTACCTC. It translates to CATSDYTSGTETQYL.